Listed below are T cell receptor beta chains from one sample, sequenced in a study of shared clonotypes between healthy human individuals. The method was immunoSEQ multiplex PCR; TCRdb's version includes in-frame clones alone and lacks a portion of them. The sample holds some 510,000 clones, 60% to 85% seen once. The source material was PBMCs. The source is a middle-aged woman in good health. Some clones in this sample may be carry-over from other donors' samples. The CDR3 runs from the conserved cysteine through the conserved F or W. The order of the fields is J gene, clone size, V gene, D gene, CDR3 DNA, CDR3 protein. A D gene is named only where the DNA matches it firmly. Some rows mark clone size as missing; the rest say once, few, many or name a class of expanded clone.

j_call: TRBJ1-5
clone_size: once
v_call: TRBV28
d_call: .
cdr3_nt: TGTGCCAGCAGGCCCTTGTTCGGGCCCCAGCATTTT
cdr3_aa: CASRPLFGPQHF

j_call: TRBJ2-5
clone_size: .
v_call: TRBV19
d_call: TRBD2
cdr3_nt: TGTGCCAGTAGCATGGCCGCCGGGAGGGTACAAGAGACCCAGTACTTC
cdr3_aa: CASSMAAGRVQETQYF

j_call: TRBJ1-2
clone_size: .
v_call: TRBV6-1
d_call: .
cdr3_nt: TGTGCCACGGACCGGGACACCGCCTTGAGTGGCTACACCTTC
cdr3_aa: CATDRDTALSGYTF

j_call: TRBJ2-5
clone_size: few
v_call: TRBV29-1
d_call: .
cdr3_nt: TGCAGCCCACCCCCCGGGGGATCCCAAGAGACCCAGTACTTC
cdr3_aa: CSPPPGGSQETQYF

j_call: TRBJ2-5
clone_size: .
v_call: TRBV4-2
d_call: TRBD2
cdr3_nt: TGTGCCAGCAGCCCTACGTCCCTAGCGGGAGGAGAGACCCAGTACTTC
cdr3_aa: CASSPTSLAGGETQYF

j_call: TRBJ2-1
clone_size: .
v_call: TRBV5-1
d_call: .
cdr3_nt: TGCGCCAGCAGTCGGGTGGCTGGGACTGAGCAGTTCTTC
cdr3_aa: CASSRVAGTEQFF

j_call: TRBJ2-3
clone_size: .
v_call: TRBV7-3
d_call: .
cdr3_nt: TGTGCCAGCAGCACATACACAGATACGCAGTATTTT
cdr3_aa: CASSTYTDTQYF

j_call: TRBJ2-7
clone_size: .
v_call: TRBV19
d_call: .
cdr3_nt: TGTGCCAGTAGTCTTCGGGCAGGGTCCTACGAGCAGTACTTC
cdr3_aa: CASSLRAGSYEQYF

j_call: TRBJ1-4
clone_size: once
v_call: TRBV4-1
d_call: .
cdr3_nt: TGCGCCAGCAGCCAAGTCGAAGTCGGCCCTAGGGGACCGTCCGCCGGAAATGAAAAACTGTTTTTT
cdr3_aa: CASSQVEVGPRGPSAGNEKLFF

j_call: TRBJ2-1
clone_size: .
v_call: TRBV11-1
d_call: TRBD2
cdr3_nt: TGTGCCAGCAGCGCTACTAGCGGGAGGGCTGTTGAGCAGTTCTTC
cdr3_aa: CASSATSGRAVEQFF

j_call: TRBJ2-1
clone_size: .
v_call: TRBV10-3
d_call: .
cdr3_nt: TGTGCCATCAGTGAGTTAAGCGGACAATACAATGAGCAGTTCTTC
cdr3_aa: CAISELSGQYNEQFF

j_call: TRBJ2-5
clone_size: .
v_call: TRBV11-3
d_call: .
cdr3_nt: TGTGCCAGCAGCTTAGGCGTGGACGCCTACCAAGAGACCCAGTACTTC
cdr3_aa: CASSLGVDAYQETQYF

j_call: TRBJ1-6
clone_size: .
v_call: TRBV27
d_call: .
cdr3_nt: TGTGCCAGCGGACGACTAAATTCACCCCTCCACTTT
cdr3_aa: CASGRLNSPLHF

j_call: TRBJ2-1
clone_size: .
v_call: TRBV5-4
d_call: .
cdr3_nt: TGTGCCAGCAGCTTAGGAAGGCTTCCTAATGAGCAGTTCTTC
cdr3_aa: CASSLGRLPNEQFF

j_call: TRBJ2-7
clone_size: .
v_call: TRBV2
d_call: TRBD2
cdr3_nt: TGTGCCAGCAGTGATCCACTAGCGGCTGCCTACGAGCAGTACTTC
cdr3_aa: CASSDPLAAAYEQYF

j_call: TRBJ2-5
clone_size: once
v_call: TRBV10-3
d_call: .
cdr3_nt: TGTGCCATCAGTGGGGGACCCGGGGGAGAGACCCAGTACTTC
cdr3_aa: CAISGGPGGETQYF

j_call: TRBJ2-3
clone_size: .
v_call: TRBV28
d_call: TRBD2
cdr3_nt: TGTGCCAGCAGCCCCCGGGGGGAACCGACAGATACGCAGTATTTT
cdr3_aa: CASSPRGEPTDTQYF

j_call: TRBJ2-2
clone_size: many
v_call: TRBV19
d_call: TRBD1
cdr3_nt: TGTGCCAGTACTGGGACAGGGGGTGCCGGGGAGCTGTTTTTT
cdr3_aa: CASTGTGGAGELFF